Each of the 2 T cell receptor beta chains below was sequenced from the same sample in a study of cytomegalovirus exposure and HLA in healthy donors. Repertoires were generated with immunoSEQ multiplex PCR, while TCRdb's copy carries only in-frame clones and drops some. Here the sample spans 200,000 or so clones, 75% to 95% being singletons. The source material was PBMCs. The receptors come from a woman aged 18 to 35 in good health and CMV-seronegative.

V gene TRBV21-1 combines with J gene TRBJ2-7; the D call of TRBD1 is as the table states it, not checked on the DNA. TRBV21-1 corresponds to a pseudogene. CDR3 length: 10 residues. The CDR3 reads CARTVDEQYF. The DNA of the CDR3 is TGTGCCCGGACAGTGGACGAGCAGTACTTC.

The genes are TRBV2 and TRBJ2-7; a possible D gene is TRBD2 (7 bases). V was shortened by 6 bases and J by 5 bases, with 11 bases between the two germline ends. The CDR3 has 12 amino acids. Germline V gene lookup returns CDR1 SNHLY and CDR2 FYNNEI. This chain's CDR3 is CASRTGRDEQYF. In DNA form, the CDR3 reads TGTGCCAGCAGAACAGGGAGGGACGAGCAGTACTTC.